This entry features one TCR beta chain sequence. Its target is unknown. The entry originates in a study of cytotoxic CD8 clonotypes in ibrutinib-treated CLL. Study-level information: Partial responses totalled about 24 and complete responses 2; after median about 67 months, 14 remained remitted and approximately twelve progressed. Whole-study findings and limits: Baseline levels of clonality went above those of age-matched healthy donors and moved with circulating CD8+ T-cell counts. Clonality rose at ibrutinib response, held steady in sustained remission, and fell toward baseline at progression.

Method: immunoSEQ multiplex PCR; TCRdb's copy keeps in-frame clones and lacks some. There are 330,000 or so clones in the sample; 67% occur only once, and 6% to 6.5% lies in the top ten. Germline V gene lookup returns CDR1 PRHDT and CDR2 FYEKMQ (reference sequence). V lost 3 bases and J lost 9, with 12 bases in between. This CDR3 is 13 amino acids long. This receptor was taken from a human donor with chronic lymphocytic leukemia. The chain combines TRBV13 with TRBJ2-1, with a tentative D call TRBD1 (5 bases). The sample in question was PBMCs, obtained after 36 months of ibrutinib treatment. The CDR3 bases are TGTGCCAGCAGCTTGGTGGGGCGCGGTGAGCAGTTCTTC. Translation: CASSLVGRGEQFF.